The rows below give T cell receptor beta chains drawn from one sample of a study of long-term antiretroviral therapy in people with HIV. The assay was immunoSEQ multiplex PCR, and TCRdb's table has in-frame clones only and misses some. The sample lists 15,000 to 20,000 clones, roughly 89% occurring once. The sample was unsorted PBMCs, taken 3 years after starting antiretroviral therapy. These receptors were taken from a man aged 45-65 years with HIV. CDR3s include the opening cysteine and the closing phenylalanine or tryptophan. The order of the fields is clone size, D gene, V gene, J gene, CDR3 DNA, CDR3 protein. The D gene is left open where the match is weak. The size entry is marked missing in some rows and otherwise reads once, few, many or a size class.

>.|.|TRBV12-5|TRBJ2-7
TGTGCTAGTGGTTTGATGGTGGGCAGGTCCTACGAGCAGTACTTC
CASGLMVGRSYEQYF
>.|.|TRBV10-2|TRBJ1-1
TGCGCCAGCAGTGGGGGTATCGTGGGAAACACTGAAGCTTTCTTT
CASSGGIVGNTEAFF
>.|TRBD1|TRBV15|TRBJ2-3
TGTGCCACCAGCAGACAGACAGGGGCAACAGATACGCAGTATTTT
CATSRQTGATDTQYF
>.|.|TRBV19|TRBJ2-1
TGTGCCAGTAGTATAGATCAAGGTGAGCAGTTCTTC
CASSIDQGEQFF
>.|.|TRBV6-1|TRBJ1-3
TGTGCCAGCAGTGAATGGGGCAGCTCTGGAAACACCATATATTTT
CASSEWGSSGNTIYF
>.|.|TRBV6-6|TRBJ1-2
TGTGCCAGCACCTACCCCCCAGGGGTGGATGGCTACACCTTC
CASTYPPGVDGYTF
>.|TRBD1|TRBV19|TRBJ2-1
TGTGCCATACTGCCGGGACAGGGGCCGGGAGGGCCAGGGTTCTTC
CAILPGQGPGGPGFF
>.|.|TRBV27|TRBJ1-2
TGTGCCAGCAGTCTGGACAGAGCTAACTATGGCTACACCTTC
CASSLDRANYGYTF
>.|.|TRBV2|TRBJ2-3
TGTGCCAGCACCCCCAGCACAGATACGCAGTATTTT
CASTPSTDTQYF
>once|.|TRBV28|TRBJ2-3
TGTGCCAGCAGTTTAAGGAACACAGATACGCAGTATTTT
CASSLRNTDTQYF
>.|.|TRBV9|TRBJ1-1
TGTGCCAGCAGCGAGGGGGTGATGAACACTGAAGCTTTCTTT
CASSEGVMNTEAFF
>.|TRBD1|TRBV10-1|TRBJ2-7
TGCGCCAGCAGTGAAGGGACAGTGCCCTCCTACGAGCAGTACTTC
CASSEGTVPSYEQYF
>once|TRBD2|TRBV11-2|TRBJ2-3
TGTGCCAGCAGCTCGCGCCGAACTAGCGGGGGGGCCATAGATACGCAGTATTTT
CASSSRRTSGGAIDTQYF
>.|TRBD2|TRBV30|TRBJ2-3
TGTGCCTGGAGTGTACTACGTAGCGGGGGTAGGGCAGATACGCAGTATTTT
CAWSVLRSGGRADTQYF
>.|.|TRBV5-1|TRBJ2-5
TGCGCCAGCAGCTTCCGCGATCCAAAAGAGACCCAGTACTTC
CASSFRDPKETQYF
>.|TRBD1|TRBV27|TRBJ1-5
TGTGCCACCTCACTACGTACAGGGGATCAGCCCCAGCATTTT
CATSLRTGDQPQHF
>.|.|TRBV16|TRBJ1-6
TGTGCCAGCAGCCCTCTTGGTTCACCCCTCCACTTT
CASSPLGSPLHF
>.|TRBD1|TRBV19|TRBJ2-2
TGTGCCAGTACACCCGGGACAGGGCTATGGGCCGGGGAGCTGTTTTTT
CASTPGTGLWAGELFF
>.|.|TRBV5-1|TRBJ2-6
TGCGCCAGCAGCTATAGGACGGCTGGGGCCAACGTCCTGACTTTC
CASSYRTAGANVLTF
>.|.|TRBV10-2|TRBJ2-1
TGCGCCAGCGGGCAAGCCTGGGGCGAGCAGTTCTTC
CASGQAWGEQFF
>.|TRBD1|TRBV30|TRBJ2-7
TGTGCCTGGAGTCCGGGGACAGGGATCAAGGAGCAGTACTTC
CAWSPGTGIKEQYF
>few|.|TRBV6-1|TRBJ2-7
TGTGCCAGCCAGGGGGGGTACGAGCAGTACTTC
CASQGGYEQYF
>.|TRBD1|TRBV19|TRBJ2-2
TGTGCCAGTAGTGTGGGACAGGGGAGCGGGGAGCTGTTTTTT
CASSVGQGSGELFF
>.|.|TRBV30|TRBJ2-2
TGTGCCTGGACCTTCGACAAATGGAACACCGGGGAGCTGTTTTTT
CAWTFDKWNTGELFF
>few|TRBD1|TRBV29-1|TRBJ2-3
TGCAGCGGGTACACAGGGGGCGTAGATACGCAGTATTTT
CSGYTGGVDTQYF
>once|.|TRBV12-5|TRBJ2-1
TGTGCTAGTGGTCTGGACTCAAATAATTACAATGAGCAGTTCTTC
CASGLDSNNYNEQFF
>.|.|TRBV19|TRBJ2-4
TGTGCCAGTAGTAAGGGGGGGCCCCCAGCCAAAAACATTCAGTACTTC
CASSKGGPPAKNIQYF
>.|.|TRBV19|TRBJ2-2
TGTGCCAGTAAGGTGAACACCGGGGAGCTGTTTTTT
CASKVNTGELFF
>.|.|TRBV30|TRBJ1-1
TGTGCCTGGAGTATGGGTGTTCGCGGGGGGGAAGCTTTCTTT
CAWSMGVRGGEAFF
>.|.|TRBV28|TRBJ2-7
TGTGCCAGCAGCACCGGGACGGTGTGGTACGAGCAGTACTTC
CASSTGTVWYEQYF
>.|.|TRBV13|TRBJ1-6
TGTGCCAGCAGCTTAGGCCGGGGATCCTATAATTCACCCCTCCACTTT
CASSLGRGSYNSPLHF
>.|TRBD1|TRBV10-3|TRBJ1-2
TGTGCCATCAGGGCGACAGGGGAGGACGGCTACACCTTC
CAIRATGEDGYTF
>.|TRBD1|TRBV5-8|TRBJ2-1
TGTGCCAGCAACCCGGGACAGGTGAGCTCCTACAATGAGCAGTTCTTC
CASNPGQVSSYNEQFF
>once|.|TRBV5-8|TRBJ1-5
TGTGCCAGCAGCTTGGGCAGGGTAAGCAATCAGCCCCAGCATTTT
CASSLGRVSNQPQHF
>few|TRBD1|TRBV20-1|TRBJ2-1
TGCAGTAAAGACAGGGAAAATGAGCAGTTCTTC
CSKDRENEQFF
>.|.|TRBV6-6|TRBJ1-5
TGTGCCAGCAGTTTTCGGCAGGGGTTCGATCAGCCCCAGCATTTT
CASSFRQGFDQPQHF
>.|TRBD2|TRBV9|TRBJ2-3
TGTGCCAGCAACCCTGAGATTAGCGGGGGGCCTTCCAATACGCAGTATTTT
CASNPEISGGPSNTQYF
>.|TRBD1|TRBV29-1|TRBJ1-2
TGCAGCGTTGCCAAATGGGACAGTAACTATGGCTACACCTTC
CSVAKWDSNYGYTF
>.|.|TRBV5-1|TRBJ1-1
TGCGCCAGCAGCTTGGACGTGGTTGCTGAAGCTTTCTTT
CASSLDVVAEAFF
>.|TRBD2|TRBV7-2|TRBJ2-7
TGTGCCAGCAGGAGGACTAGCGGGGTCTACGAGCAGTACTTC
CASRRTSGVYEQYF